This TCR beta chain was observed in a study of Graves' ophthalmopathy and Graves' hyperthyroidism. Amplification of TCR beta CDR3 regions used RNA transcripts. In the first round, RT-PCR was carried out with HTBI primers, and a multiplex PCR formed the second round. One entry per CDR3 protein results from TCRdb running MiXCR on the multiplex PCR reads. The table shows over a million distinct CDR3 sequences, with around a third occurring only once. As regards this clonotype: A junction end diverges from the germline sequence, so it may reflect a read error.

Newly diagnosed, the hyperthyroidism patients had under 2 months' duration and were aged 18 to 65. Reliance was placed on clinical symptoms, serum thyroxine, TRAb, thyroid ultrasound and orbital computed tomography for diagnosis. The CDR3 runs to 15 residues. Germline CDR1 KGHDR, CDR2 SFDVKD. Specimen: peripheral blood or thyroid tissue (not recorded which). The chain joins TRBV24-1 to TRBJ2-2, with 8 bases aligning to TRBD2. The receptor was derived from an adult man with Graves' hyperthyroidism. The CDR3 loop reads CASSAGGIDTGELFF. The CDR3 DNA sequence: TGTGCCAGCAGTGCGGGGGGTATTGACACCGGGGAGCTGTTTTTT.